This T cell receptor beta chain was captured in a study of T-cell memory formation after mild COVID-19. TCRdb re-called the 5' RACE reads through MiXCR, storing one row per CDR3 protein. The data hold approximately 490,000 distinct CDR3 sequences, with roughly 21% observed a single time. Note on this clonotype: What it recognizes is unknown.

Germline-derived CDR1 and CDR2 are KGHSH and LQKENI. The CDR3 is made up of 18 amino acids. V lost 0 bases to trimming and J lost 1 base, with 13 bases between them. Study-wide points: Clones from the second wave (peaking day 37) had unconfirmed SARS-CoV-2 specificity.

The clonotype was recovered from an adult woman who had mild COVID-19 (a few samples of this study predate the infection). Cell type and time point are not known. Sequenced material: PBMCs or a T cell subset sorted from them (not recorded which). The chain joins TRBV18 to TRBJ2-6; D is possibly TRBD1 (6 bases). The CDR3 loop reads CASSPPGARVSGANVLTF. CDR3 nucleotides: TGTGCCAGCTCACCACCGGGGGCCAGAGTATCTGGGGCCAACGTCCTGACTTTC.